This T cell receptor beta chain was sequenced for a study of T-cell memory formation after mild COVID-19. On the study more broadly: TCR clustering was largely donor specific. General study points: Researchers could not confirm that second-wave clones peaking on day 37 targeted SARS-CoV-2. Day 15 to 85 contractors were CD4/CD8 balanced; later expanders leaned CD4+. Some responding clones appeared in pre-infection memory, suggesting cross-reactive memory joined.

MiXCR, run by TCRdb on the 5' RACE reads, gives a single entry per CDR3 protein. Of some 350,000 distinct CDR3 sequences listed, roughly 13% were seen once; the top ten hold about a fifth. As regards this clonotype: Its antigen is still unknown.

In germline, CDR1 is MNHEY, CDR2 SVGAGI. V lost 9 bases and J 9 bases, leaving 6 bases between the germline ends. The CDR3 length is 10 residues. The clonotype was recovered from a man aged 18 to 30 who had mild COVID-19 (a few samples of this study predate the infection). Cell type and time point are not known. The genes are TRBV6-5 and TRBJ1-6; D ambiguous. The sequenced material came from PBMCs or a T cell subset sorted from them (not recorded which). CDR3 in DNA: TGTGCCAGGACCCCTTCACCCCTCCACTTT. Its protein is CARTPSPLHF.